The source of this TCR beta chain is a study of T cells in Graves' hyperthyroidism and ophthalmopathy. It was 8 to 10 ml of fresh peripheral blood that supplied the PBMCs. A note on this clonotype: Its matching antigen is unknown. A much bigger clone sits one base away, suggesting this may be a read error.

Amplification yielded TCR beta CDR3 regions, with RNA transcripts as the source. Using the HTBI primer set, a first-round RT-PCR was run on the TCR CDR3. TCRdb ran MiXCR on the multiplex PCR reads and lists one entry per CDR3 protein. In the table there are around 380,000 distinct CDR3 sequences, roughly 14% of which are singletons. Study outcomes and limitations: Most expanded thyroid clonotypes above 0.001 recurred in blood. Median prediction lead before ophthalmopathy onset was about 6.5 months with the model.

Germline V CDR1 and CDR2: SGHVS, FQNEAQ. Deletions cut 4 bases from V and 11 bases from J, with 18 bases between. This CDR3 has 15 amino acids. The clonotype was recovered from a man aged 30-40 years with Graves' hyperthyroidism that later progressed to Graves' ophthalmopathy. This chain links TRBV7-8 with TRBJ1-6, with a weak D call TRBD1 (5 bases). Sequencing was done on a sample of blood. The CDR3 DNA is TGTGCCAGCAGCTCTGCCTGGGGGGGGAGACCACCCCTCCACTTT. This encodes CASSSAWGGRPPLHF.